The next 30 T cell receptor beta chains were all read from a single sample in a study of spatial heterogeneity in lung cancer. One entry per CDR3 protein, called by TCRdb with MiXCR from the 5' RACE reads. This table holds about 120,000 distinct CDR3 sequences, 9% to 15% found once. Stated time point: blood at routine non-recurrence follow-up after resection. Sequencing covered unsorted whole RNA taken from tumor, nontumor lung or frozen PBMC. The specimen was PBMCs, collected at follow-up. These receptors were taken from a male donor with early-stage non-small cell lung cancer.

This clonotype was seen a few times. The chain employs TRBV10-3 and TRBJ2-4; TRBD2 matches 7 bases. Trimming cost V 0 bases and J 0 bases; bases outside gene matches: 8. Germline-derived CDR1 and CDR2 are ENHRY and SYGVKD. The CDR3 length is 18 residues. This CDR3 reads CAISESLGTTLAKNIQYF. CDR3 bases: TGTGCCATCAGTGAGTCGTTGGGGACTACCCTAGCCAAAAACATTCAGTACTTC.

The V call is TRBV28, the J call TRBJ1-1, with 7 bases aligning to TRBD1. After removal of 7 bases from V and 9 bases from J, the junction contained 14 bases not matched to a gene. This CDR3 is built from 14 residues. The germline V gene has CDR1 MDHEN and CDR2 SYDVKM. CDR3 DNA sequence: TGTGCCAGCACCCCACCCGACAGGGTATTCAAAGCTTTCTTT. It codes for CASTPPDRVFKAFF.

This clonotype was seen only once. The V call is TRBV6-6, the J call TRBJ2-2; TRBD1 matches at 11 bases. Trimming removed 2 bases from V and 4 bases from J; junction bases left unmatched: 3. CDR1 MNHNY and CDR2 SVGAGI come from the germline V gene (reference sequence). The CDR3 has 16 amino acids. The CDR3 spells CASSYTGTGGTGELFF. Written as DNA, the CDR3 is TGTGCCAGCAGTTACACCGGGACAGGGGGCACCGGGGAGCTGTTTTTT.

The CDR3 loop is CASSSRRIPSTDTQYF. CDR3 in DNA: TGTGCCAGCAGCTCACGACGGATCCCTAGCACAGATACGCAGTATTTT. The V and J genes are TRBV7-8 and TRBJ2-3; D call uncertain. CDR3 length: 16 amino acids. V was shortened by 4 bases and J by 0 bases, with 14 bases between the two germline ends. The germline V gene encodes CDR1 SGHVS and CDR2 FQNEAQ.

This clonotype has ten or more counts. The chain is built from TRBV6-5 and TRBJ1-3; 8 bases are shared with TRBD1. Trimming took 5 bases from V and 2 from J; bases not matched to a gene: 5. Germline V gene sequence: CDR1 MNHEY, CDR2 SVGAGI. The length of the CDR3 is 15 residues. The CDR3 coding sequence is TGTGCCAGCAGTGACAGGGGCTACGCTGGAAACACCATATATTTT. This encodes CASSDRGYAGNTIYF.

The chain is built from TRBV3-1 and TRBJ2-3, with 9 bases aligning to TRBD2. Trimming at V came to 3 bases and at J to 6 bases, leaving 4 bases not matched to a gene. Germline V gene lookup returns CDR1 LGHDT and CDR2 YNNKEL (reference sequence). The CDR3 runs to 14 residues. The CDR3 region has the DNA TGTGCCAGCAGCCAGGGTAGCGGGGGCGATACGCAGTATTTT. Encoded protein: CASSQGSGGDTQYF.

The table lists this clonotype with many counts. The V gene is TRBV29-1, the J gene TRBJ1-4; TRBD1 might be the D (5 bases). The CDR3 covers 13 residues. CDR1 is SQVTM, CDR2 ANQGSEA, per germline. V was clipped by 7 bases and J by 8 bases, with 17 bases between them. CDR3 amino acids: CSGWGPSGEKLFF. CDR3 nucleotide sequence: TGCAGCGGGTGGGGACCCTCTGGGGAAAAACTGTTTTTT.

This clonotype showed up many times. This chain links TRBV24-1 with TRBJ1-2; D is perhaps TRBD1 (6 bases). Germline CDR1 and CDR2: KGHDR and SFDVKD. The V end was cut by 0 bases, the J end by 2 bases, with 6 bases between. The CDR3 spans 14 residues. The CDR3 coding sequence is TGTGCCACCAGTGATTTGGGACAGAACTATGGCTACACCTTC. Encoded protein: CATSDLGQNYGYTF.

In DNA, the CDR3 is TGTGCCAGCAGTGACAAGGGGTTCTATTCACCCCTCCACTTT. Translated, it gives CASSDKGFYSPLHF. The V and J genes are TRBV2 and TRBJ1-6; a weak D match, TRBD1 (5 bases). The germline V gene encodes CDR1 SNHLY and CDR2 FYNNEI. V shed 3 bases and J shed 8 bases, with 11 bases lying between them. CDR3 length: 14 residues. Combining the CDR3 with reference TRBV2 and TRBJ1-6 gives the whole variable domain EPEVTQTPSHQVTQMGQEVILRCVPISNHLYFYWYRQILGQKVEFLVSFYNNEISEKSEIFDDQFSVERPDGSNFTLKIRSTKLEDSAMYFCASSDKGFYSPLHFGNGTRLTVT.

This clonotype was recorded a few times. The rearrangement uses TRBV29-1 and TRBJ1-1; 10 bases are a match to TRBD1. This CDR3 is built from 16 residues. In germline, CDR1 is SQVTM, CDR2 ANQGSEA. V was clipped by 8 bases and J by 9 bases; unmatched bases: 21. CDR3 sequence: CSSNTGTGASLSKAFF. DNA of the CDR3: TGCAGCTCCAATACAGGGACAGGGGCCTCCCTCTCCAAAGCTTTCTTT. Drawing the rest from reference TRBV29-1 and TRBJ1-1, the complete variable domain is SAVISQKPSRDICQRGTSLTIQCQVDSQVTMMFWYRQQPGQSLTLIATANQGSEATYESGFVIDKFPISRPNLTFSTLTVSNMSPEDSSIYLCSSNTGTGASLSKAFFGQGTRLTVV.

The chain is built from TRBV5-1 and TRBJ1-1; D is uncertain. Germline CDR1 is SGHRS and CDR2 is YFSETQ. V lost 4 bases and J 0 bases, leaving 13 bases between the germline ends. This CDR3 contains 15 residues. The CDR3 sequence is CASSRFNILNTEAFF. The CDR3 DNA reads TGCGCCAGCAGCCGGTTTAATATTCTGAACACTGAAGCTTTCTTT.

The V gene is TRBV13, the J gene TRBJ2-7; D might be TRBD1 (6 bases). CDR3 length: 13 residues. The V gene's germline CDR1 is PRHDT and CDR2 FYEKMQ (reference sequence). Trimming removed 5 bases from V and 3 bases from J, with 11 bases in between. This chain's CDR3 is CASSGQGNYEQYF. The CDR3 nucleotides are TGTGCCAGCAGCGGGCAGGGGAACTACGAGCAGTACTTC.

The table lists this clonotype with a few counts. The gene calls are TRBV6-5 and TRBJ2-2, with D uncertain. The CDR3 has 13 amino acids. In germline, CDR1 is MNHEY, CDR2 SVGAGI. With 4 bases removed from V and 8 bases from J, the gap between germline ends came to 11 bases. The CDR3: CASSFYINGELFF. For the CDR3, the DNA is TGTGCCAGCAGTTTCTACATCAATGGGGAGCTGTTTTTT.

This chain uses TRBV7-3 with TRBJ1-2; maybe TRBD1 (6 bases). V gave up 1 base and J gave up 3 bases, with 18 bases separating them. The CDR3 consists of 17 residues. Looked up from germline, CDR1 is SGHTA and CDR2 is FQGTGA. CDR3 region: CASSLNAVAGDHYGYTF. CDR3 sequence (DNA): TGTGCCAGCAGCTTAAATGCTGTGGCAGGGGATCACTATGGCTACACCTTC. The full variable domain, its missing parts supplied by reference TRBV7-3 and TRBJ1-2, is GAGVSQTPSNKVTEKGKYVELRCDPISGHTALYWYRQSLGQGPEFLIYFQGTGAADDSGLPNDRFFAVRPEGSVSTLKIQRTERGDSAVYLCASSLNAVAGDHYGYTFGSGTRLTVV.

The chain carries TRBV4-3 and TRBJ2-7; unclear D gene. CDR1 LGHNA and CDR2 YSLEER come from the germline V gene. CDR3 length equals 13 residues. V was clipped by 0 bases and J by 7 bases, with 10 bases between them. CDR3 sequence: CASSQDVGREQYF. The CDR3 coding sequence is TGCGCCAGCAGCCAAGATGTAGGGCGGGAGCAGTACTTC.

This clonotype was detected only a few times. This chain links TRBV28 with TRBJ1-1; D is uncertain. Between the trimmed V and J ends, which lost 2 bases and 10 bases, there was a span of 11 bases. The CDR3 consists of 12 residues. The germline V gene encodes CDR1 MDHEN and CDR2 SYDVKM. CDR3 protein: CASSLNPGGAFF. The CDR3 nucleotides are TGTGCCAGCAGTTTAAATCCCGGAGGAGCTTTCTTT. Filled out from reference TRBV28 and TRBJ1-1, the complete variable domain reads DVKVTQSSRYLVKRTGEKVFLECVQDMDHENMFWYRQDPGLGLRLIYFSYDVKMKEKGDIPEGYSVSREKKERFSLILESASTNQTSMYLCASSLNPGGAFFGQGTRLTVV.

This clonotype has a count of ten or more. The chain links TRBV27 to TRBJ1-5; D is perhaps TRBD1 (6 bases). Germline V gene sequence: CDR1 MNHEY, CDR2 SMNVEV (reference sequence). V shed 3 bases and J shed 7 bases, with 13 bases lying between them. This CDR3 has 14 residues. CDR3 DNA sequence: TGTGCCAGCAGTTTCCGGGGGGCAGGACAGCCCCAGCATTTT. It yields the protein CASSFRGAGQPQHF.

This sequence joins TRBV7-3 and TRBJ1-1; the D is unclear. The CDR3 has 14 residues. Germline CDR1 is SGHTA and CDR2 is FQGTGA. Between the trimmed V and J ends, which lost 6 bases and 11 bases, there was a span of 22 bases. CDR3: CASSQSPIQSRAFF. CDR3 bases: TGTGCCAGCAGTCAAAGCCCAATACAGAGTAGGGCTTTCTTT. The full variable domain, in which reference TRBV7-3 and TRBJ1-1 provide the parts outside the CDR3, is GAGVSQTPSNKVTEKGKYVELRCDPISGHTALYWYRQSLGQGPEFLIYFQGTGAADDSGLPNDRFFAVRPEGSVSTLKIQRTERGDSAVYLCASSQSPIQSRAFFGQGTRLTVV.

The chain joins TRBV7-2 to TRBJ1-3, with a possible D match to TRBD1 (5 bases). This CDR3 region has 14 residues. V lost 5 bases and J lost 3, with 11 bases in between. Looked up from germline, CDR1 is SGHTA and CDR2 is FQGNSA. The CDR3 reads CASSPGGVGNTIYF. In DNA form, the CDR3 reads TGTGCCAGCAGCCCTGGAGGGGTTGGAAACACCATATATTTT.

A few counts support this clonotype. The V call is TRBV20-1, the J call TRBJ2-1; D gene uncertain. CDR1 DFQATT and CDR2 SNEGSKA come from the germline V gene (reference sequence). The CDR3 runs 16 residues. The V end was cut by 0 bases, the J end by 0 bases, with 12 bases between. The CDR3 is CSARDRPSASYNEQFF. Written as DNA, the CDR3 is TGCAGTGCTAGAGATCGGCCTAGTGCCTCCTACAATGAGCAGTTCTTC.

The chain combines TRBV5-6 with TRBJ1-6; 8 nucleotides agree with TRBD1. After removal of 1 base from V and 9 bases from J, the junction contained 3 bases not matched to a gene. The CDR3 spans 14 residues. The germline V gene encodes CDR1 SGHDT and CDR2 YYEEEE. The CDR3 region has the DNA TGTGCCAGCAGCTTGCTGGACAGGGTTTCACCCCTCCACTTT. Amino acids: CASSLLDRVSPLHF.

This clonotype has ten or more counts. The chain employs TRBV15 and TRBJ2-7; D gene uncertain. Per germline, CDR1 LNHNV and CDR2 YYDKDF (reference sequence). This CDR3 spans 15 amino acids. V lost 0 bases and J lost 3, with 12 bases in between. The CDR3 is CATSRDRAVNYEQYF. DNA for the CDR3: TGTGCCACCAGCAGAGATCGGGCAGTCAACTACGAGCAGTACTTC.

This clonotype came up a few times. In DNA, the CDR3 is TGTGCCAGCAGGATAGGCCAAGAGACCCAGTACTTC. As protein: CASRIGQETQYF. The rearrangement joins TRBV6-5 to TRBJ2-5; D gene uncertain. V was trimmed by 6 bases and J by 1 base, leaving 6 bases between them. Germline values: CDR1 MNHEY, CDR2 SVGAGI. This CDR3 has 12 amino acids.

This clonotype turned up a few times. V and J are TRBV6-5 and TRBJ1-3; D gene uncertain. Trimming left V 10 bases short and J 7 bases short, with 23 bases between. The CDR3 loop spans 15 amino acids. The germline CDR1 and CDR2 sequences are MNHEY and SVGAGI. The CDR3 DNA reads TGTGCCACCACCGGAATGCGACATGGGATCAACACCATATATTTT. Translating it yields CATTGMRHGINTIYF.

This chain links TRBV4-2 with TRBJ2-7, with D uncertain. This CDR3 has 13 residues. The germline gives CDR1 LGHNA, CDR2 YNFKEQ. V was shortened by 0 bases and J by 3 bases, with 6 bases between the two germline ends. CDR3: CASSQDWDYEQYF. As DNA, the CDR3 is TGTGCCAGCAGCCAAGATTGGGACTACGAGCAGTACTTC.

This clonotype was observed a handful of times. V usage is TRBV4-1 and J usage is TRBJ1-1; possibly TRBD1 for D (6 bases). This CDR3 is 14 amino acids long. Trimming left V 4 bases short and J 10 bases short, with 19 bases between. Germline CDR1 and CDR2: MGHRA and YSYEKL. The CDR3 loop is CASSLPMTGSSAFF. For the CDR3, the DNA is TGCGCCAGCAGCCTTCCCATGACAGGCTCTTCAGCTTTCTTT.

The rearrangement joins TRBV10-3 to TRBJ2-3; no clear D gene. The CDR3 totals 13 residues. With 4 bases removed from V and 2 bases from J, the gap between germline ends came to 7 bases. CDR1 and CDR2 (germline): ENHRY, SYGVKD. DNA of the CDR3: TGTGCCATCAGTGGGAAGGTCACAGATACGCAGTATTTT. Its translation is CAISGKVTDTQYF.

The DNA of the CDR3 is TGCAGTGCAGGACAGGGGGCGGAGTGGACAAGTTATTCACCCCTCCACTTT. Residues: CSAGQGAEWTSYSPLHF. The J gene is TRBJ1-6, the V gene TRBV20-1; 11 nucleotides agree with TRBD1. V lost 6 bases to trimming and J lost 8 bases; unmatched junction nucleotides: 15. The CDR3 sequence is 17 residues long. Per germline, CDR1 DFQATT and CDR2 SNEGSKA (reference sequence).

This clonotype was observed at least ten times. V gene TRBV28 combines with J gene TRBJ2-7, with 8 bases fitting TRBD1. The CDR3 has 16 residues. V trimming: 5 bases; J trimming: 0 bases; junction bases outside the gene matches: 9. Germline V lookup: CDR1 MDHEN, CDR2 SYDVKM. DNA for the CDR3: TGTGCCAGCAGTCTTCTAACAGGGGGTGCCTCCTACGAGCAGTACTTC. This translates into CASSLLTGGASYEQYF.

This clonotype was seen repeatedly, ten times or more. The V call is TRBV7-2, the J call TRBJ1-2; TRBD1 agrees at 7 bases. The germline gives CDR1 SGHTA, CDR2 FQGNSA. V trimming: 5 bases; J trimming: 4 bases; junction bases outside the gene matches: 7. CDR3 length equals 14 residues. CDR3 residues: CASSMGQPGYGYTF. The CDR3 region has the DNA TGTGCCAGCAGCATGGGACAGCCCGGCTATGGCTACACCTTC.